This entry features one T cell receptor (beta chain) sequence. It lacks a known antigen. Base-call qualities are not available, and no considerably larger clone is one nucleotide away. At the DNA level, this CDR3 is encoded by other sequences in the same sample as well. The entry originates in a study of control samples from healthy donors and cancer patients (TCRdb year 2020). Library generation was performed with the immunoSEQ multiplex PCR assay. The table comes from immuneACCESS by way of TCRdb, which keeps in-frame sequences with V and J called. Part of the clones is missing from these tables; in studies checked, under half for an unresolved V gene and the rest for unknown reasons. The sample profile shows 150,000 to 200,000 clones; around 93% of them were found once. Approximately 4% of the sample comes from the top ten. Trimming at the junction amounts to 0 bases on V and 4 bases on J, and the germline ends lie 13 bases apart. The CDR3 has 16 amino acids, counting the end cysteine and phenylalanine. This entry keeps only the CDR3 DNA: 48 bases, framed from base 1. From the germline V gene (reference sequence), CDR1 is LGHDT and CDR2 is YNNKEL.

This sequence uses TRBV3-1 (or the pseudogene TRBV3-2) and TRBJ2-1, with a tentative D gene TRBD2 over 5 matching bases. The clonotype originates from an older woman in good health. Material: blood. The CDR3 protein: CASSQDHGVGYNEQFF. The DNA reads TGTGCCAGCAGCCAAGATCACGGGGTCGGATACAATGAGCAGTTCTTC.